Listed below are T cell receptor beta chains from one sample, sequenced in a study of human T cells and chemical hapten exposure. TCRdb called the RACE reads again in MiXCR, with one record for every CDR3 protein. This sample has 20,000 to 30,000 distinct CDR3 sequences, with over 8.5% found just once. Here the sequenced sample was whole blood, taken in connection with sensitization to the hapten diphenylcyclopropenone (DPC). The source of these receptors is a man between 25 and 39 years old with alopecia areata. Some clones in this sample may be carry-over from other donors' samples. The CDR3 runs from the conserved cysteine through the conserved F or W. The D gene is left open where the match is weak. The size of a clone is reported for some rows only, either as once, few or many, or as a class for expanded clones.

cdr3_aa: CASSARPGQPSNTGELFF
cdr3_nt: TGTGCCAGCAGCGCCCGTCCGGGACAGCCATCGAACACCGGGGAGCTGTTTTTT
cdr3_length: 18
d_call: TRBD1
j_call: TRBJ2-2
clone_size: -
v_call: TRBV9

cdr3_aa: CASSFSDSQPQHF
cdr3_nt: TGTGCCAGCAGTTTCTCGGACAGTCAGCCCCAGCATTTT
cdr3_length: 13
d_call: -
j_call: TRBJ1-5
clone_size: many
v_call: TRBV6-2/TRBV6-3

cdr3_aa: CSASQGAGDTQYF
cdr3_nt: TGCAGTGCTAGCCAGGGGGCAGGAGATACGCAGTATTTT
cdr3_length: 13
d_call: TRBD1
j_call: TRBJ2-3
clone_size: many
v_call: TRBV20-1

cdr3_aa: CASSIRLDTEAFF
cdr3_nt: TGTGCCAGTAGTATCAGATTGGACACTGAAGCTTTCTTT
cdr3_length: 13
d_call: -
j_call: TRBJ1-1
clone_size: many
v_call: TRBV19

cdr3_aa: CASSRGSLGTDTQYF
cdr3_nt: TGTGCCAGTAGCCGGGGCAGCCTAGGGACAGATACGCAGTATTTT
cdr3_length: 15
d_call: -
j_call: TRBJ2-3
clone_size: -
v_call: TRBV27

cdr3_aa: CAIRDRGEQYF
cdr3_nt: TGTGCCATCAGGGACCGGGGCGAGCAGTACTTC
cdr3_length: 11
d_call: -
j_call: TRBJ2-7
clone_size: few
v_call: TRBV10-3

cdr3_aa: CASRTYDTEAFF
cdr3_nt: TGTGCCAGCAGGACCTATGACACTGAAGCTTTCTTT
cdr3_length: 12
d_call: -
j_call: TRBJ1-1
clone_size: many
v_call: TRBV11-2

cdr3_aa: CASSLEQGRTEAFF
cdr3_nt: TGCGCCAGCAGCTTGGAACAGGGGCGGACTGAAGCTTTCTTT
cdr3_length: 14
d_call: TRBD1
j_call: TRBJ1-1
clone_size: few
v_call: TRBV5-1

cdr3_aa: CASSPYRGLDTEAFF
cdr3_nt: TGTGCCAGCTCGCCTTACAGAGGACTTGACACTGAAGCTTTCTTT
cdr3_length: 15
d_call: -
j_call: TRBJ1-1
clone_size: once
v_call: TRBV18

cdr3_aa: CSATDSGANVLTF
cdr3_nt: TGCAGTGCTACAGACTCTGGGGCCAACGTCCTGACTTTC
cdr3_length: 13
d_call: -
j_call: TRBJ2-6
clone_size: -
v_call: TRBV20-1

cdr3_aa: CASSFQGSQPQHF
cdr3_nt: TGTGCCAGCAGTTTCCAAGGTAGTCAGCCCCAGCATTTT
cdr3_length: 13
d_call: -
j_call: TRBJ1-5
clone_size: many
v_call: TRBV27

cdr3_aa: CASTGGALKNIQYF
cdr3_nt: TGTGCCAGCACGGGGGGAGCCCTAAAAAACATTCAGTACTTC
cdr3_length: 14
d_call: TRBD2
j_call: TRBJ2-4
clone_size: many
v_call: TRBV6-5

cdr3_aa: CASSVEATDTQYF
cdr3_nt: TGCGCCAGCAGTGTAGAAGCCACAGATACGCAGTATTTT
cdr3_length: 13
d_call: -
j_call: TRBJ2-3
clone_size: many
v_call: TRBV10-1

cdr3_aa: CASSVTASYEQYF
cdr3_nt: TGTGCCAGCTCCGTGACAGCCTCCTACGAGCAGTACTTC
cdr3_length: 13
d_call: -
j_call: TRBJ2-7
clone_size: -
v_call: TRBV18

cdr3_aa: CSARDRVDTEAFF
cdr3_nt: TGCAGTGCTAGAGATAGGGTGGACACTGAAGCTTTCTTT
cdr3_length: 13
d_call: -
j_call: TRBJ1-1
clone_size: many
v_call: TRBV20-1

cdr3_aa: CASSGWDGLGKQYF
cdr3_nt: TGCGCCAGCAGTGGGTGGGACGGCCTGGGGAAGCAGTACTTC
cdr3_length: 14
d_call: -
j_call: TRBJ2-7
clone_size: many
v_call: TRBV10-2

cdr3_aa: CASSDGFPMGTDTQYF
cdr3_nt: TGTGCCAGCAGCGACGGGTTCCCAATGGGCACAGATACGCAGTATTTT
cdr3_length: 16
d_call: -
j_call: TRBJ2-3
clone_size: many
v_call: TRBV5-5